This T cell receptor beta chain was sequenced for a study of blood T cell repertoires in COVID-19. About the study: The United States, Italy and Spain were the sources of the acute and convalescent COVID-19 samples. T cells, B-cell-depleted T cells, or PBMCs supplied cDNA or gDNA.

Followed over time, Seattle patients had been enrolled while infection was active. Original handling: Reference gene primers were amplified, and this amplification served to estimate nucleated cell counts. Some clones are missing from TCRdb's copy, which holds only in-frame ones; the method was immunoSEQ multiplex PCR. Clone size and the V and J calls come from that table; the DNA yielded D and trimming. The sample includes some 190,000 clones, around 81% seen only once; the top ten take more than 9.5%. Trimming cost V 4 bases and J 5 bases; bases outside gene matches: 2. The germline CDR1 and CDR2 sequences are SEHNR and FQNEAQ (reference sequence). The CDR3 extends over 14 amino acids.

This chain joins TRBV7-9 and TRBJ1-4, with 9 positions matching TRBD1. Sequences were obtained from peripheral blood. The source of this sequence is a woman between 40 and 50 years old with COVID-19, enrolled during active disease. CDR3 sequence (DNA): TGTGCCAGCAGCTCCGGGACAGGGAATGAAAAACTGTTTTTT. Its translation is CASSSGTGNEKLFF.